The 25 T cell receptor beta chains listed next were all sequenced from one sample in a study of T cells after yellow fever vaccination. Each CDR3 protein gets one entry after TCRdb re-called the 5' RACE reads with MiXCR. The sample contains hundreds of thousands of distinct CDR3 sequences, roughly 8.7% of which appear only once. The starting material was PBMCs, obtained on the day of the first yellow fever vaccination. Receptors originate from a man aged 18-30 years who received the YFV17D yellow fever vaccine.

The table lists this clonotype with a few counts. This chain joins TRBV6-1 and TRBJ1-1; TRBD1 matches at 8 bases. With 5 bases clipped from V and 4 bases from J, the junction kept 6 bases outside the gene matches. Germline values: CDR1 MNHNS, CDR2 SASEGT. The CDR3 totals 14 residues. Here the CDR3 reads CASSTGGRATEAFF. CDR3 bases: TGTGCCAGCAGTACAGGGGGACGGGCCACTGAAGCTTTCTTT.

This clonotype has more than one count but fewer than ten. CDR3 residues: CASSLSIQVYNEQFF. The CDR3 region has the DNA TGTGCCAGCAGCCTCAGCATACAGGTATACAATGAGCAGTTCTTC. The chain employs TRBV7-8 and TRBJ2-1; a weak D match, TRBD1 (5 bases). The CDR3 totals 15 residues. CDR1 and CDR2 (germline): SGHVS, FQNEAQ. The V and J ends lost 5 bases and 4 bases respectively, with 15 bases between them.

A few counts support this clonotype. The chain employs TRBV29-1 and TRBJ2-2; TRBD2 aligns across 8 bases. Germline V gene data show CDR1 as SQVTM and CDR2 as ANQGSEA. CDR3 size: 15 residues. V lost 4 bases and J lost 2; bases outside the gene matches: 6. CDR3 nucleotide sequence: TGCAGCGTTGGGGGTAGCGGGGTTAACACCGGGGAGCTGTTTTTT. As protein: CSVGGSGVNTGELFF.

In its sample, this clonotype was seen a few times. The chain carries TRBV9 and TRBJ1-1, with unresolved D. The V and J ends lost 3 bases and 0 bases respectively, with 12 bases between them. Germline V gives CDR1 SGDLS, CDR2 YYNGEE. The CDR3 length is 15 residues. This chain's CDR3 is CASSGLGRMNTEAFF. The DNA for the CDR3 is TGTGCCAGCAGCGGACTTGGGAGGATGAACACTGAAGCTTTCTTT.

This clonotype was detected only a few times. This sequence joins TRBV4-3 and TRBJ2-3; D is ambiguous. V lost 4 bases and J lost 0, with 17 bases in between. Germline values: CDR1 LGHNA, CDR2 YSLEER. The CDR3 has 17 amino acids. Here the CDR3 reads CASSPWTAIASTDTQYF. CDR3 DNA: TGCGCCAGCAGCCCGTGGACGGCGATAGCTAGCACAGATACGCAGTATTTT.

This clonotype was seen many times. The V and J genes are TRBV5-1 and TRBJ2-1, with 7 bases aligning to TRBD2. The length of the CDR3 is 14 residues. The V gene's germline CDR1 is SGHRS and CDR2 YFSETQ. After removal of 5 bases from V and 8 bases from J, the junction contained 10 bases not matched to a gene. The CDR3 DNA sequence: TGCGCCAGCAGATTCCGCGGGGGAGGCGATGAGCAGTTCTTC. The encoded protein is CASRFRGGGDEQFF.

The sample holds a few counts of this clonotype. This chain joins TRBV7-9 and TRBJ1-5, with D tentatively TRBD1 (5 bases). Between the trimmed V and J ends, which lost 5 bases and 6 bases, there was a span of 17 bases. CDR3 length: 15 residues. The germline V gene encodes CDR1 SEHNR and CDR2 FQNEAQ (reference sequence). The CDR3 sequence is CASSATGGLGQPQHF. Written as DNA, the CDR3 is TGTGCCAGCAGCGCTACAGGCGGCCTAGGTCAGCCCCAGCATTTT.

The gene calls are TRBV10-3 and TRBJ1-1, with 9 bases matching TRBD1. The CDR3 covers 16 residues. The J segment lost 8 bases and the V segment lost 3 bases, leaving 13 bases of the junction unmatched. CDR1 ENHRY and CDR2 SYGVKD come from the germline V gene. CDR3 nucleotides: TGTGCCATCAGTGAAACCGGGACAGGGCGGGAAAGGGAAGCTTTCTTT. This translates into CAISETGTGREREAFF.

The sample holds a few counts of this clonotype. This rearrangement joins TRBV7-2 to TRBJ2-3; TRBD2 matches at 10 bases. V gave up 6 bases and J gave up 4 bases; unmatched junction bases: 13. The CDR3 covers 17 residues. CDR1 is SGHTA and CDR2 is FQGNSA in the germline V gene. Written as DNA, the CDR3 is TGTGCCAGCAGTATACTCCAGCGGGGGGGCGGGTCAGATACGCAGTATTTT. It codes for CASSILQRGGGSDTQYF.

The CDR3 DNA follows: TGTGCCATCGGAGAGGGGAGGGGAGGTGCTGGCGAGCAGTACTTC. This translates into CAIGEGRGGAGEQYF. This rearrangement joins TRBV10-3 to TRBJ2-7; 7 bases line up with TRBD2. After removal of 8 bases from V and 6 bases from J, the junction contained 16 bases not matched to a gene. Germline V gives CDR1 ENHRY, CDR2 SYGVKD. This CDR3 has 15 amino acids.

The chain links TRBV7-2 to TRBJ2-7; tentatively, D is TRBD2 (6 bases). This CDR3 is 15 amino acids long. V was trimmed by 0 bases and J by 0 bases, leaving 9 bases between them. Germline V gene data show CDR1 as SGHTA and CDR2 as FQGNSA. Here the CDR3 reads CASSLARDPSYEQYF. CDR3 nucleotide sequence: TGTGCCAGCAGCTTAGCGCGGGACCCCTCCTACGAGCAGTACTTC.

This chain links TRBV6-2 or TRBV6-3 with TRBJ1-6, with D possibly being TRBD1 (5 bases). The CDR3 loop spans 16 amino acids. Germline loops: CDR1 MNHEY, CDR2 SVGEGT. The V and J ends lost 6 bases and 6 bases respectively, with 18 bases between them. The CDR3 nucleotides are TGTGCCAGCAGACACCGACCGGGACTGCCTAATTCACCCCTCCACTTT. Amino acid sequence: CASRHRPGLPNSPLHF.

The chain carries TRBV6-2 or TRBV6-3 and TRBJ2-5; D remains ambiguous. V shed 6 bases and J shed 5 bases, with 16 bases lying between them. Germline V lookup: CDR1 MNHEY, CDR2 SVGEGT. This CDR3 has 14 residues. DNA for the CDR3: TGTGCCAGCAGGCCAACGAGGACGCGCGAGACCCAGTACTTC. Residues: CASRPTRTRETQYF.

This clonotype was observed a few times. The V gene is TRBV7-3, the J gene TRBJ2-3; 13 nucleotides align to TRBD2. J lost 7 bases, V lost 5 bases, and 6 bases had no gene match. The CDR3 sequence is 15 residues long. Germline V gene lookup returns CDR1 SGHTA and CDR2 FQGTGA. This CDR3 is CASSLLAGGLHTQYF. The CDR3 bases are TGTGCCAGCAGCCTACTAGCGGGGGGGCTACATACGCAGTATTTT.

Only a few counts were recorded for this clonotype. The V and J genes are TRBV12-3 or TRBV12-4 and TRBJ2-1; D may be TRBD2 (6 bases). The CDR3 is made up of 15 amino acids. V was cut by 3 bases and J by 6 bases, with 15 bases left in between. Here the CDR3 reads CASSFGRGLINEQFF. CDR3 DNA sequence: TGTGCCAGCAGTTTTGGGCGGGGATTAATCAATGAGCAGTTCTTC.

This clonotype was picked up a small number of times. The chain recombines TRBV7-9 with TRBJ2-5, with a tentative D call TRBD1 (6 bases). Per germline, CDR1 SEHNR and CDR2 FQNEAQ (reference sequence). The CDR3 extends over 15 amino acids. Trimming removed 4 bases from V and 7 bases from J, with 19 bases in between. The CDR3 region is CASSSVNNRDGTQYF. The CDR3 region has the DNA TGTGCCAGCAGCTCAGTAAATAACAGGGACGGGACCCAGTACTTC.

This rearrangement joins TRBV5-1 to TRBJ2-3; D may be TRBD1 or TRBD2 (5 bases each). Germline V gene data show CDR1 as SGHRS and CDR2 as YFSETQ. Trimming took off 0 bases at V and 2 bases at J, with 13 bases between the two ends. The CDR3 extends over 16 amino acids. CDR3 in DNA: TGCGCCAGCAGCTTGGGCCTTGGGGGATTCACAGATACGCAGTATTTT. Translation: CASSLGLGGFTDTQYF. The full variable domain, rest sourced from reference TRBV5-1 and TRBJ2-3, is KAGVTQTPRYLIKTRGQQVTLSCSPISGHRSVSWYQQTPGQGLQFLFEYFSETQRNKGNFPGRFSGRQFSNSRSEMNVSTLELGDSALYLCASSLGLGGFTDTQYFGPGTRLTVL.

V usage is TRBV10-1 and J usage is TRBJ2-7, with D perhaps matching TRBD1 or TRBD2 (5 bases each). Germline V gives CDR1 WNHNN, CDR2 SYGVQD (reference sequence). This CDR3 has 14 amino acids. Trimming removed 4 bases at V and 6 bases at J, with 16 bases between. CDR3 coding DNA: TGCGCCAGCAGTGTTGGGACCGGGGTCCGCGAGCAGTACTTC. Translated: CASSVGTGVREQYF.

V usage is TRBV11-2 and J usage is TRBJ2-3; TRBD2 matches at 7 bases. The CDR3 is 16 residues long. Trimming at V came to 6 bases and at J to 0 bases, leaving 9 bases not matched to a gene. From germline, CDR1 is SGHAT and CDR2 FQNNGV. This CDR3 is CASRRAGRASTDTQYF. The CDR3 nucleotides are TGTGCCAGCAGACGAGCGGGGAGAGCTAGCACAGATACGCAGTATTTT. Combining the CDR3 with reference TRBV11-2 and TRBJ2-3 gives the whole variable domain EAGVAQSPRYKIIEKRQSVAFWCNPISGHATLYWYQQILGQGPKLLIQFQNNGVVDDSQLPKDRFSAERLKGVDSTLKIQPAKLEDSAVYLCASRRAGRASTDTQYFGPGTRLTVL.

The V and J genes are TRBV9 and TRBJ2-5, with TRBD2 as a possible D gene (5 bases). The CDR3 has 16 amino acids. Germline V gene data show CDR1 as SGDLS and CDR2 as YYNGEE. V was cut by 3 bases and J by 2 bases, with 17 bases left in between. DNA of the CDR3: TGTGCCAGCAGCGACCATTTAGCGACCGGACAAGAGACCCAGTACTTC. Its translation: CASSDHLATGQETQYF.

The chain employs TRBV5-5 and TRBJ2-7; 10 bases line up with TRBD1. Trimming at V came to 4 bases and at J to 1 base, leaving 2 bases not matched to a gene. CDR1 is SGHKS and CDR2 is YYEKEE in the germline V gene (reference sequence). CDR3 length equals 14 residues. The CDR3 bases are TGTGCCAGCAGCCGGGACAGGGGTTCCTACGAGCAGTACTTC. This encodes CASSRDRGSYEQYF. Drawing the rest from reference TRBV5-5 and TRBJ2-7, the complete variable domain is DAGVTQSPTHLIKTRGQQVTLRCSPISGHKSVSWYQQVLGQGPQFIFQYYEKEERGRGNFPDRFSARQFPNYSSELNVNALLLGDSALYLCASSRDRGSYEQYFGPGTRLTVT.

The chain links TRBV3-1 to TRBJ1-6, with D unclear. The CDR3 is 16 residues long. The germline gives CDR1 LGHDT, CDR2 YNNKEL (reference sequence). V was shortened by 6 bases and J by 7 bases, with 19 bases between the two germline ends. The CDR3 region is CASSETGPEANSPLHF. For the CDR3, the DNA is TGTGCCAGCAGTGAAACCGGGCCCGAAGCGAATTCACCCCTCCACTTT.

This clonotype occurred many times. This chain links TRBV6-1 with TRBJ2-2; D possibly corresponds to TRBD1 (5 bases). The germline gives CDR1 MNHNS, CDR2 SASEGT. The CDR3 is 14 residues long. Between the trimmed V and J ends, which lost 7 bases and 2 bases, there was a span of 11 bases. The CDR3: CASNVGPNTGELFF. The CDR3 DNA sequence: TGTGCCAGCAATGTGGGGCCCAACACCGGGGAGCTGTTTTTT.

This clonotype was seen a few times. This chain links TRBV20-1 with TRBJ1-1; 8 bases match TRBD1. In germline, CDR1 is DFQATT, CDR2 SNEGSKA (reference sequence). V trimming: 2 bases; J trimming: 8 bases; junction bases outside the gene matches: 4. This CDR3 is 12 amino acids long. CDR3 bases: TGCAGTGCTAGATCGACAGGGGCCGAAGCTTTCTTT. Translated: CSARSTGAEAFF.

This clonotype showed up many times. The chain employs TRBV10-2 and TRBJ2-3, with D maybe TRBD2 (5 bases). CDR3 length: 16 amino acids. Between the trimmed V and J ends, which lost 2 bases and 6 bases, there was a span of 18 bases. CDR1 and CDR2 from the germline V gene are WSHSY and SAAADI. CDR3 sequence reads: CASSEGETLLLDTQYF. Written as DNA, the CDR3 is TGCGCCAGCAGTGAGGGGGAGACCCTCTTGCTCGATACGCAGTATTTT.